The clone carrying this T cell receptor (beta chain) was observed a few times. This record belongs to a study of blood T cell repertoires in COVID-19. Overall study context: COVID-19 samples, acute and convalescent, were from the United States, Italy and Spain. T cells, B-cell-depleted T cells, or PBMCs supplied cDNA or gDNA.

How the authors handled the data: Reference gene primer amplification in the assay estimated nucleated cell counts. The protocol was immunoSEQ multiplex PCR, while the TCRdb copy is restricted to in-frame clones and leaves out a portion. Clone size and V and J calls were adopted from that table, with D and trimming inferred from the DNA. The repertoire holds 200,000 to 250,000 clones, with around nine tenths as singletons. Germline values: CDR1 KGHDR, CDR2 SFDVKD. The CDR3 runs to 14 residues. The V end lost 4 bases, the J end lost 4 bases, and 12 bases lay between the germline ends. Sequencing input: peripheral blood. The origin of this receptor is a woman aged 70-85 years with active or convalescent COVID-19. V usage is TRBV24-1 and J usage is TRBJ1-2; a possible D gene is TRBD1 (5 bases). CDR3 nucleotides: TGTGCCACCAGTGAGGCCAGGGCCGCCTATGGCTACACCTTC. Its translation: CATSEARAAYGYTF.